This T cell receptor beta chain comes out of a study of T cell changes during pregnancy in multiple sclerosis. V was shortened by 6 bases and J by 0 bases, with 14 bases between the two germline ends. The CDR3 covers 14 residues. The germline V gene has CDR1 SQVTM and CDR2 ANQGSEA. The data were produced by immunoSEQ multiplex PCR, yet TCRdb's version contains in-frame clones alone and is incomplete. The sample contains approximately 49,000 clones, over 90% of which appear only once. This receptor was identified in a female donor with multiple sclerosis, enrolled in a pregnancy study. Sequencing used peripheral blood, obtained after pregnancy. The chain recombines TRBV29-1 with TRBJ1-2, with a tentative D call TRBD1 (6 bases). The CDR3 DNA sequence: TGCAGCGTAGAACGACAGGTAGCTAACTATGGCTACACCTTC. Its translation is CSVERQVANYGYTF.